Presented here are 2 T cell receptor beta chains from one specimen sequenced in a study of T cells in Graves' hyperthyroidism and ophthalmopathy. Amplified regions were TCR beta CDR3 sequences from RNA transcripts. In the first-round RT-PCR of the TCR CDR3, the HTBI primer set was used. TCRdb independently ran MiXCR on the multiplex PCR reads; one entry per CDR3 protein. The data hold fewer than 800,000 distinct CDR3 sequences, with about a sixth observed a single time. Sequenced: blood. Receptors were obtained from a man younger than 30 with Graves' hyperthyroidism.

The V call is TRBV12-3 or TRBV12-4, the J call TRBJ2-1, with TRBD2 matching 7 bases. CDR3 length: 11 residues. With V trimmed by 3 bases and J by 14 bases, 4 bases remained unmatched. The CDR3 DNA follows: TGTGCCAGCAGTTTCGGGGGGATGGAGTTCTTC. Its translation: CASSFGGMEFF.

This clonotype was detected ten times or more. The chain uses TRBV20-1 and TRBJ2-3; D may correspond to TRBD1 or TRBD2 (6 bases each). Per the germline V gene, CDR1 is DFQATT and CDR2 is SNEGSKA (reference sequence). Trimming took off 5 bases at V and 4 bases at J, with 19 bases between the two ends. The CDR3 contains 15 residues. CDR3 nucleotide sequence: TGCAGTGCTCAACTAGGAGGGGGTAGTGCAGATACGCAGTATTTT. This encodes CSAQLGGGSADTQYF.